Listed below are T cell receptor beta chains from one sample, sequenced in a study of blood T cell repertoires in COVID-19. Clones were sequenced by immunoSEQ multiplex PCR, and TCRdb holds only the in-frame ones, with some missing. The sample includes 150,000 to 200,000 clones, roughly four fifths of them seen just once. Material for sequencing was peripheral blood. The receptors were gathered from a man aged 55-75 years with active or convalescent COVID-19. Each CDR3 is given with its conserved first and last residue. The D gene is left open where the match is weak. Clone size is shown for a subset of rows, as once, few, many or a class of expanded clone.

j_call,clone_size,v_call,d_call,cdr3_nt,cdr3_aa
TRBJ2-5,NA,TRBV18,TRBD2,TGTGCCAGCTCACCAACATGGGGGAGGGGAACCTACCAAGAGACCCAGTACTTC,CASSPTWGRGTYQETQYF
TRBJ2-2,NA,TRBV28,TRBD1,TGTGCCAGCACCGAGGACAGGGGAGTAGGCGGGGAGCTGTTTTTT,CASTEDRGVGGELFF
TRBJ2-3,NA,TRBV7-6,NA,TGTGCCAGCAGCCCCTTCACAGATACGCAGTATTTT,CASSPFTDTQYF
TRBJ2-1,NA,TRBV6-5,TRBD2,TGTGCCAGCAGCCAAGTGGCGGGAGGGGAGTATGAGCAGTTCTTC,CASSQVAGGEYEQFF
TRBJ1-6,few,TRBV27,NA,TGTGCCAGCAGTATGAGGAGCTCCTATAATTCACCCCTCCACTTT,CASSMRSSYNSPLHF
TRBJ1-1,few,TRBV7-9,NA,TGTGCCAGCACCCCTATGGGGGGTCTAAATCCAGCTTTCTTT,CASTPMGGLNPAFF
TRBJ1-5,NA,TRBV28,TRBD1,TGTGCCAGCAGTACAAGGACAGGGCATCAGCCCCAGCATTTT,CASSTRTGHQPQHF
TRBJ2-7,NA,TRBV6-5,TRBD1,TGTGCCAGCCAGGGACAGGGGGATTACGAGCAGTACTTC,CASQGQGDYEQYF
TRBJ1-1,NA,TRBV4-1,TRBD1,TGCGCCAGCAGCCAAGGGTCCGGGACAGGGGGCCGAGGGACTGAAGCTTTCTTT,CASSQGSGTGGRGTEAFF
TRBJ1-4,NA,TRBV28,NA,TGTGCCAGCAGTACTACAGGGAGGGGGAATGAAAAACTGTTTTTT,CASSTTGRGNEKLFF
TRBJ2-1,NA,TRBV24-1,NA,TGTGCCACCAGTGATTGGGGGGTCCCAGGCGATGAGCAGTTCTTC,CATSDWGVPGDEQFF
TRBJ2-1,NA,TRBV19,TRBD2,TGTGCCAGTAGTATGGGGACTAGAAGGAGTGGCTACAATGAGCAGTTCTTC,CASSMGTRRSGYNEQFF
TRBJ2-7,NA,TRBV5-4,NA,TGTGCCAGCAGCAGCGTCAACGCCGGGAACGAGCAGTACTTC,CASSSVNAGNEQYF
TRBJ1-2,NA,TRBV13,NA,TGTGCCAGCAGCTTAGTGTCAGCTAACTATGGCTACACCTTC,CASSLVSANYGYTF
TRBJ2-2,once,TRBV5-1,NA,TGCGCCACCCGGGAGACCGGGGAGCTGTTTTTT,CATRETGELFF
TRBJ1-2,few,TRBV5-6,NA,TGTGCCAGCAGCTTGCAGGGTTCCTATGGCTACACCTTC,CASSLQGSYGYTF
TRBJ1-4,NA,TRBV14,TRBD1,TGTGCCAGCAGCCAAGGAGCGTCGACAGGGATTAATGAAAAACTGTTTTTT,CASSQGASTGINEKLFF
TRBJ1-4,NA,TRBV5-6,NA,TGTGCCAGCACCTCCCAGGGACACGGCGAGGAAAAACTGTTTTTT,CASTSQGHGEEKLFF
TRBJ1-6,NA,TRBV19,TRBD1,TGTGCCAGTAGTTCCCAGACAGGGGACGGATCACCCCTCCACTTT,CASSSQTGDGSPLHF
TRBJ2-1,NA,TRBV11-2,TRBD2,TGTGCCAGCAGCTTAAGGGAGGGGATCGGTGAGCAGTTCTTC,CASSLREGIGEQFF
TRBJ2-3,NA,TRBV29-1,NA,TGCAGCGTTGCCCCCGAAGGTCTAGGAGATACGCAGTATTTT,CSVAPEGLGDTQYF
TRBJ2-2,NA,TRBV19,NA,TGTGCCAGTAGCCCCCGGTTCTACACCGGGGAGCTGTTTTTT,CASSPRFYTGELFF
TRBJ2-3,NA,TRBV6-4,TRBD1,TGTGCCAGCAGTGAAGAGGGACAGGGGAGGGCAGATACGCAGTATTTT,CASSEEGQGRADTQYF
TRBJ1-2,NA,TRBV5-5,TRBD1,TGTGCCAGCAGCGAAAGCCACAGGGGGCACTATGGCTACACCTTC,CASSESHRGHYGYTF
TRBJ2-7,NA,TRBV21-1,NA,TGTGCCAGCAGCGAGGACAGCCGAAGCTCCTACGAGCAGTACTTC,CASSEDSRSSYEQYF
TRBJ2-7,NA,TRBV6-2/TRBV6-3,NA,TGTGCCAGCAGTTACTTAGGACAAGAGCAGTACTTC,CASSYLGQEQYF
TRBJ1-5,NA,TRBV19,NA,TGTGCCAGTTCCAAATCGGGCTTAGGGGGCAATCAGCCCCAGCATTTT,CASSKSGLGGNQPQHF
TRBJ1-6,few,TRBV3-1/TRBV3-2,TRBD1,TGTGCCAGCAGCCGTCTTGGGACAGGGGGCGGATCACCCCTCCACTTT,CASSRLGTGGGSPLHF
TRBJ1-1,NA,TRBV19,NA,TGTGCCAGCCTCACGCAGGGAATGAACACTGAAGCTTTCTTT,CASLTQGMNTEAFF
TRBJ2-5,NA,TRBV6-2/TRBV6-3,TRBD2,TGTGCCAGCAGCTTCAGCGGGGGAGGGGAGACCCAGTACTTC,CASSFSGGGETQYF
TRBJ1-2,few,TRBV3-1/TRBV3-2,NA,TGTGCCAGCAGCCCCGACAGTAACTATGGCTACACCTTC,CASSPDSNYGYTF
TRBJ1-2,NA,TRBV29-1,TRBD1,TGCAGCGTGGGACAGGGTACCTATGGCTACACCTTC,CSVGQGTYGYTF
TRBJ2-7,once,TRBV25-1,TRBD2,TGTGCCAGCCGAGCGGGGGCCTCCTACGAGCAGTACTTC,CASRAGASYEQYF
TRBJ1-6,NA,TRBV30,NA,TGTGCCTGGAGTGCTAGCCGGTGCCTCTCCTATAATTCACCCCTCCACTTT,CAWSASRCLSYNSPLHF
TRBJ1-1,NA,TRBV6-5,NA,TGTGCCAGCAGTTACTCGGGTGCGGGGGAGACTGAAGCTTTCTTT,CASSYSGAGETEAFF
TRBJ2-2,NA,TRBV7-9,TRBD1,TGTGCCAGCAGCTTAGTCGGACAGGGTCTTTCCGGGGAGCTGTTTTTT,CASSLVGQGLSGELFF
TRBJ2-7,NA,TRBV6-5,NA,TGTGCCAGCAGTTCCCCCGGGAGCGAGCAGTACTTC,CASSSPGSEQYF
TRBJ2-1,NA,TRBV24-1,NA,TGTGCCACCAGTGATCCAAGGACTCCGAGGAATGAGCAGTTCTTC,CATSDPRTPRNEQFF
TRBJ1-2,NA,TRBV2,TRBD1,TGTGCCAGCAGTGAAAAGGGGGCGGGTGGCTACACCTTC,CASSEKGAGGYTF
TRBJ1-5,NA,TRBV19,NA,TGTGCCACCCAGGACAGAAATCAGCCCCAGCATTTT,CATQDRNQPQHF